The following is a T cell receptor (beta chain) sequence with its context. This entry comes from a study of blood T cell repertoires in COVID-19. Overall study: COVID-19 samples collected from the United States, Italy and Spain covered acute and convalescent phases.

In the original workflow: Estimates of nucleated cell counts were drawn from the amplification of reference gene primers. Generated by immunoSEQ multiplex PCR, the TCRdb table keeps only in-frame clones and is missing some. D and trimming come from the DNA, and the V and J calls and clone size come from that table. In the table there are about 98,000 clones, approximately 79% of which are singletons. Germline lookup yields CDR1 SGHTS and CDR2 YDEGEE. V lost 9 bases and J lost 2, with 15 bases in between. The CDR3 runs 14 residues. The specimen sequenced was peripheral blood. The sequence was collected from a man between 65 and 80 years old with active or convalescent COVID-19. The V and J genes are TRBV5-8 and TRBJ2-4; no reliable D call. Written as DNA, the CDR3 is TGTGCCACCCGGTCCTTCAGGTCCAAAAACATTCAGTACTTC. Its translation: CATRSFRSKNIQYF.